The rows below give T cell receptor beta chains drawn from one sample of a study of T-cell memory formation after mild COVID-19. MiXCR, applied by TCRdb to the 5' RACE reads, yields one record per CDR3 protein. The repertoire holds roughly 99,000 distinct CDR3 sequences, with around 14% as singletons. What was sequenced was PBMCs or a T cell subset sorted from them (not recorded which). Receptors were obtained from a young man who had mild COVID-19 (a few samples of this study predate the infection). Cell type and time point are not known. Each CDR3 is given with its conserved first and last residue. A D gene is named only where the DNA matches it firmly. The listing skips clone size in some rows; elsewhere it reads once, few, many or a size class.

TRBD1,many,TRBJ1-5,13,TRBV28,CAIDRVSGQPQHF,TGTGCCATCGACAGGGTCTCAGGGCAGCCCCAGCATTTT
TRBD1,-,TRBJ2-7,13,TRBV6-6,CASSSTGGYEQYF,TGTGCCAGCAGTTCAACAGGGGGGTACGAGCAGTACTTC
-,-,TRBJ2-1,16,TRBV6-4,CASSEDGAEPYNEQFF,TGTGCCAGCAGTGAAGATGGAGCGGAACCCTACAATGAGCAGTTCTTC
-,-,TRBJ1-5,15,TRBV4-3,CASSQDRVRGQPQHF,TGCGCCAGCAGCCAAGACAGGGTAAGAGGGCAGCCCCAGCATTTT
-,few,TRBJ2-2,16,TRBV7-3,CASSLTFTGNTGELFF,TGTGCCAGCAGCTTAACGTTCACCGGGAACACCGGGGAGCTGTTTTTT
-,-,TRBJ1-3,15,TRBV5-1,CASSPGGNSGNTIYF,TGCGCCAGCAGCCCCGGAGGGAACTCTGGAAACACCATATATTTT
TRBD1,-,TRBJ1-1,12,TRBV7-9,CASSIDRAEAFF,TGTGCCAGCAGCATCGACAGGGCTGAAGCTTTCTTT
-,many,TRBJ1-3,16,TRBV4-3,CASSQDRTVSGNTIYF,TGCGCCAGCAGCCAAGACAGGACGGTCTCTGGAAACACCATATATTTT
-,many,TRBJ2-5,15,TRBV29-1,CSVEGTPELGETQYF,TGCAGCGTTGAGGGGACACCAGAGCTTGGAGAGACCCAGTACTTC
TRBD2,-,TRBJ2-6,16,TRBV7-6,CASTRGDRPGANVLTF,TGTGCCAGCACACGGGGGGACCGGCCTGGGGCCAACGTCCTGACTTTC
-,-,TRBJ1-1,14,TRBV4-3,CASSQGAGRYEAFF,TGCGCCAGCAGCCAAGGGGCAGGGCGGTATGAAGCTTTCTTT
-,many,TRBJ2-3,12,TRBV19,CASSLSTDTQYF,TGTGCCAGTAGTCTATCAACAGATACGCAGTATTTT
TRBD2,many,TRBJ2-7,15,TRBV4-3,CASSQELAGYYEQYF,TGCGCCAGCAGCCAAGAGCTAGCGGGTTACTACGAGCAGTACTTC
TRBD1,-,TRBJ1-4,14,TRBV6-5,CASSSDRAGSKLFF,TGTGCCAGCAGTTCCGACAGGGCAGGGTCAAAACTGTTTTTT
TRBD1,few,TRBJ2-7,16,TRBV7-9,CASSPRAGTAIYEQYF,TGTGCCAGCAGCCCCCGGGCTGGGACAGCAATCTACGAGCAGTACTTC
-,-,TRBJ2-5,14,TRBV13,CASSPPRGRETQYF,TGTGCCAGCAGCCCCCCTCGGGGTAGGGAGACCCAGTACTTC
TRBD2,few,TRBJ2-3,16,TRBV24-1,CATTDSSGGIRTPQYF,TGTGCCACTACGGACAGTTCGGGGGGGATACGCACACCGCAGTATTTT
-,few,TRBJ2-6,15,TRBV6-5,CASSYLPPGANVLTF,TGTGCCAGCAGTTATCTCCCCCCCGGGGCCAACGTCCTGACTTTC
-,-,TRBJ2-1,16,TRBV7-8,CASSLVQGISYNEQFF,TGTGCCAGCAGCTTAGTTCAGGGAATCTCCTACAATGAGCAGTTCTTC
-,few,TRBJ1-1,16,TRBV2,CASRDTGWRYDTEAFF,TGTGCCAGCAGAGATACAGGGTGGCGATATGACACTGAAGCTTTCTTT
TRBD2,few,TRBJ2-3,17,TRBV4-3,CASSQEWVAGVTDTQYF,TGCGCCAGCAGCCAAGAATGGGTAGCGGGCGTCACAGATACGCAGTATTTT
TRBD1,many,TRBJ2-7,13,TRBV14,CASSQGTGYEQYF,TGTGCCAGCAGCCAAGGGACAGGATACGAGCAGTACTTC
-,-,TRBJ1-1,13,TRBV7-9,CASSSPDLREAFF,TGTGCCAGCAGCTCCCCCGACTTACGTGAAGCTTTCTTT
-,-,TRBJ1-4,19,TRBV27,CASSLSSAGGYATNEKLFF,TGTGCCAGCAGTTTATCGTCCGCCGGGGGATATGCAACTAATGAAAAACTGTTTTTT
-,-,TRBJ1-1,16,TRBV3-1,CASSQPTGTRNTEAFF,TGTGCCAGCAGCCAACCAACCGGGACAAGGAACACTGAAGCTTTCTTT
-,few,TRBJ2-1,15,TRBV4-1,CASSQEGPGRDEQFF,TGCGCCAGCAGCCAAGAAGGCCCGGGTAGGGATGAGCAGTTCTTC
TRBD2,few,TRBJ2-3,15,TRBV7-9,CASSWSGGATDTQYF,TGTGCCAGCAGCTGGAGCGGGGGGGCCACAGATACGCAGTATTTT
-,large,TRBJ1-5,14,TRBV6-2/TRBV6-3,CASSAGAGNQPQHF,TGTGCCAGCAGTGCAGGGGCAGGCAATCAGCCCCAGCATTTT
TRBD2,-,TRBJ2-5,13,TRBV7-9,CASSRGTKETQYF,TGTGCCAGCAGCCGAGGGACTAAGGAGACCCAGTACTTC
-,-,TRBJ2-5,15,TRBV5-1,CASSLTPGAGETQYF,TGCGCCAGCAGCTTGACCCCAGGGGCGGGCGAGACCCAGTACTTC
TRBD1,few,TRBJ1-6,14,TRBV28,CASRRDTGDSPLHF,TGTGCCAGCAGGCGAGACACAGGGGATTCACCCCTCCACTTT
TRBD1,many,TRBJ2-1,16,TRBV4-1,CASSQPRDRGGNEQFF,TGCGCCAGCAGCCAACCGAGAGACAGGGGCGGCAATGAGCAGTTCTTC
-,many,TRBJ2-6,15,TRBV7-9,CASSLVPSGANVLTF,TGTGCCAGCAGCTTAGTACCCTCTGGGGCCAACGTCCTGACTTTC
-,few,TRBJ2-1,14,TRBV7-9,CASSRTGGGNEQFF,TGTGCCAGCAGCCGAACAGGGGGAGGGAATGAGCAGTTCTTC
TRBD1,many,TRBJ2-5,14,TRBV7-9,CASSTAGGRETQYF,TGTGCCAGCAGCACCGCAGGGGGTCGGGAGACCCAGTACTTC
TRBD2,many,TRBJ2-1,15,TRBV11-2,CASSSLPAGGNEQFF,TGTGCCAGCAGCTCACTCCCAGCGGGGGGTAATGAGCAGTTCTTC
-,-,TRBJ1-2,12,TRBV2,CASNPTSYGYTF,TGTGCCAGCAACCCAACCTCCTATGGCTACACCTTC
-,-,TRBJ2-3,14,TRBV19,CASSIFSGEDTQYF,TGTGCCAGTAGTATATTCTCAGGGGAAGATACGCAGTATTTT
TRBD2,few,TRBJ2-1,15,TRBV7-2,CASSYASGVNNEQFF,TGTGCCAGCAGCTACGCTAGCGGGGTCAACAATGAGCAGTTCTTC
-,-,TRBJ1-1,13,TRBV5-6,CASSLTAATEAFF,TGTGCCAGCAGCCTGACAGCGGCCACTGAAGCTTTCTTT
TRBD1,few,TRBJ2-3,15,TRBV20-1,CSARGVGQGLDTQYF,TGCAGTGCTAGAGGTGTTGGACAGGGGTTGGATACGCAGTATTTT
TRBD2,-,TRBJ2-5,19,TRBV7-8,CASSSPRASGGALTETQYF,TGTGCCAGCAGCTCCCCTAGGGCTAGCGGGGGGGCATTAACAGAGACCCAGTACTTC
-,few,TRBJ2-3,14,TRBV5-1,CASSLEDSTDTQYF,TGCGCCAGCAGCTTGGAAGACAGCACAGATACGCAGTATTTT
TRBD1,-,TRBJ2-7,13,TRBV6-5,CASSYDRGYEQYF,TGTGCCAGCAGTTATGACAGGGGTTACGAGCAGTACTTC
TRBD2,-,TRBJ2-7,15,TRBV12-3/TRBV12-4,CASSTSGLPSYEQYF,TGTGCCAGCAGTACCTCGGGACTACCTTCCTACGAGCAGTACTTC
-,-,TRBJ1-6,13,TRBV6-5,CASGGGSGSPLHF,TGTGCCAGCGGTGGGGGAAGCGGTTCACCCCTCCACTTT
TRBD1,-,TRBJ2-3,17,TRBV7-8,CASSSPAGTGTTDTQYF,TGTGCCAGCAGCTCACCCGCCGGGACAGGGACCACAGATACGCAGTATTTT
-,-,TRBJ2-1,13,TRBV27,CASSFSGATEQFF,TGTGCCAGCAGTTTCTCAGGGGCTACTGAGCAGTTCTTC
-,-,TRBJ1-2,15,TRBV7-2,CASSLVGGVDYGYTF,TGTGCCAGCAGCTTAGTTGGGGGGGTGGACTATGGCTACACCTTC
TRBD2,-,TRBJ2-2,15,TRBV5-6,CASSLVAGMTGELFF,TGTGCCAGCAGCTTGGTAGCGGGGATGACCGGGGAGCTGTTTTTT
-,-,TRBJ2-7,11,TRBV6-2/TRBV6-3,CASTGGPEQYF,TGTGCCAGCACTGGGGGGCCGGAGCAGTACTTC
-,few,TRBJ2-1,14,TRBV15,CATRTASSYNEQFF,TGTGCCACCAGGACAGCTAGCTCCTACAATGAGCAGTTCTTC
-,-,TRBJ2-5,14,TRBV20-1,CSAREQGFRETQYF,TGCAGTGCTAGAGAACAGGGCTTTAGGGAGACCCAGTACTTC